Presented here are 32 T cell receptor beta chains from one specimen sequenced in a study of CD8+CD57+ T cells in acquired aplastic anemia. Individuals selected for sequencing had exhibited CD8+CD57+ cell expansion on flow cytometry. Genomic DNA templated the TCR beta VDJ and CDR3 profiling. A single record per CDR3 protein comes from TCRdb applying MiXCR to the reads. Altogether approximately 470,000 distinct CDR3 sequences are present, about a third being singletons, with the ten largest covering less than 0.85%. Input material: sorted CD4+, CD8+, or CD8+CD57+ T cells (not recorded which) from PBMCs. The receptors stem from a human donor with aplastic anemia.

In its sample, this clonotype was seen a few times. CDR3 residues: CASSPDLDRSNTEAFF. In DNA form, the CDR3 reads TGTGCCAGCAGCCCCGATCTGGACAGATCGAACACTGAAGCTTTCTTT. The chain combines TRBV4-2 with TRBJ1-1; maybe TRBD1 (6 bases). V dropped 4 bases and J dropped 1 base, with 16 bases sitting between them. The CDR3 spans 16 residues. Germline-derived CDR1 and CDR2 are LGHNA and YNFKEQ.

The V gene is TRBV3-1, the J gene TRBJ1-5; no firm D call. Germline V gene sequence: CDR1 LGHDT, CDR2 YNNKEL (reference sequence). Trimming took 1 base from V and 8 from J, leaving 12 bases between them. The CDR3 totals 14 residues. The CDR3 region is CASSQVPQIEPQHF. The CDR3 bases are TGTGCCAGCAGCCAAGTACCACAAATTGAGCCCCAGCATTTT.

The chain links TRBV5-5 to TRBJ1-6; TRBD1 matches 9 bases. The CDR3 loop spans 16 amino acids. The V gene's germline CDR1 is SGHKS and CDR2 YYEKEE (reference sequence). With 5 bases clipped from V and 6 bases from J, the junction kept 9 bases outside the gene matches. The CDR3 here is CASRDWGGQGNSPLHF. Written as DNA, the CDR3 is TGTGCCAGCAGGGATTGGGGGGGACAGGGTAATTCACCCCTCCACTTT.

The rearrangement uses TRBV6-2 or TRBV6-3 and TRBJ1-2; D may be TRBD1 (6 bases). V was clipped by 7 bases and J by 2 bases, with 11 bases between them. Germline-derived CDR1 and CDR2 are MNHEY and SVGEGT. The CDR3 is 13 amino acids. CDR3 DNA: TGTGCCAGCACCCTGGACAGCAACTATGGCTACACCTTC. Its translation: CASTLDSNYGYTF.

This clonotype was counted between two and nine times. V usage is TRBV5-1 and J usage is TRBJ1-3, with D possibly being TRBD1 (5 bases). The CDR3 sequence is 14 residues long. Germline values: CDR1 SGHRS, CDR2 YFSETQ. V was shortened by 5 bases and J by 4 bases, with 13 bases between the two germline ends. The DNA of the CDR3 is TGCGCCAGCAGGCGGGTGGGGGAAGGAAACACCATATATTTT. Translation: CASRRVGEGNTIYF.

This clonotype was picked up a small number of times. The chain couples TRBV18 to TRBJ1-2, with no clear D. V dropped 8 bases and J dropped 5 bases, with 15 bases sitting between them. This CDR3 comprises 13 residues. CDR1 is KGHSH, CDR2 LQKENI, per germline. CDR3 amino acids: CASTAPAEYGYTF. As DNA, the CDR3 is TGTGCCAGCACAGCACCCGCGGAGTATGGCTACACCTTC.

This clonotype appeared a few times. V gene TRBV29-1 combines with J gene TRBJ2-3; 8 bases agree with TRBD2. Germline values: CDR1 SQVTM, CDR2 ANQGSEA. J lost 2 bases, V lost 7 bases, and 14 bases had no gene match. The CDR3 is made up of 16 amino acids. CDR3 nucleotide sequence: TGCAGCGCGTCGGGGCGCTTAGCGGGGACCACAGATACGCAGTATTTT. This gives the protein CSASGRLAGTTDTQYF.

This clonotype has just a few counts. DNA for the CDR3: TGTGCCAGCAGTCCTACGGGCGGGAGGGGTACAGATACGCAGTATTTT. Protein: CASSPTGGRGTDTQYF. This chain connects TRBV25-1 to TRBJ2-3; TRBD2 matches at 9 bases. The CDR3 runs to 16 residues. Germline values: CDR1 MGHDK, CDR2 SYGVNS. V was pared by 5 bases and J by 3 bases, with 9 bases of the junction left unmatched.

The genes are TRBV2 and TRBJ1-2, with unresolved D. This CDR3 contains 15 residues. The ends were cut back, 4 bases at V and 4 bases at J, with 16 bases in the middle. Per germline, CDR1 SNHLY and CDR2 FYNNEI. CDR3 amino acids: CASSAGPFGGYGYTF. CDR3 nucleotides: TGTGCCAGCAGTGCCGGGCCTTTTGGAGGCTATGGCTACACCTTC.

About this clonotype: A read error is possible here, since a much larger clone lies one base away. Given the absence of the conserved phenylalanine or tryptophan at the CDR3 end, a read error is likely. The rearrangement links TRBV2 to TRBJ1-3; no definite D call. CDR1 is SNHLY and CDR2 is FYNNEI in the germline V gene. V lost 10 bases and J lost 1, with 11 bases in between. The CDR3 spans 13 residues. Here the CDR3 DNA reads TGTGCCAACAGAGTTGGATCTGGAAACACCATATATCTT. Translation: CANRVGSGNTIYL.

A word on this clonotype: An end of the junction does not agree with germline; a read error may underlie this. The chain is built from TRBV6-1 and TRBJ1-2; TRBD1 matches 8 bases. The germline CDR1 and CDR2 sequences are MNHNS and SASEGT. The CDR3 is made up of 13 amino acids. The CDR3 here is CACSETGASGYTF. As DNA, the CDR3 is TGTGCCTGCAGTGAGACAGGGGCTAGCGGCTACACCTTC.

This chain links TRBV20-1 with TRBJ2-1, with D maybe TRBD2 (6 bases). The V and J ends lost 2 bases and 0 bases respectively, with 14 bases between them. The germline V gene has CDR1 DFQATT and CDR2 SNEGSKA (reference sequence). The CDR3 covers 16 residues. In nucleotides, the CDR3 is TGCAGTGCTAGACAGGCCGGGGGAAGCTCCTACAATGAGCAGTTCTTC. Protein product: CSARQAGGSSYNEQFF.

This clonotype has just a few counts. This chain uses TRBV11-3 with TRBJ2-7; D gene unclear. Germline CDR1 is SGHNT and CDR2 is YENEEA. V shed 7 bases and J shed 4 bases, with 17 bases lying between them. The CDR3 length is 14 residues. CDR3 in amino acids: CASNSRNPWYEQYF. CDR3 sequence (DNA): TGTGCCAGCAACTCGCGGAACCCATGGTACGAGCAGTACTTC.

V gene TRBV12-3 or TRBV12-4 combines with J gene TRBJ2-7; 9 bases match TRBD1. The length of the CDR3 is 13 residues. J gave up 6 bases and V 7 bases, and 7 bases lay outside the gene matches. CDR3 loop: CASTGGQGLEQYF. CDR3 coding DNA: TGTGCCAGCACTGGGGGACAGGGTCTCGAGCAGTACTTC.

The CDR3 spells CASSRAGADPLHF. CDR3 bases: TGTGCCAGCAGTAGGGCGGGGGCGGACCCCCTCCACTTT. This sequence joins TRBV25-1 and TRBJ1-6; TRBD1 is a possible D gene (6 bases). V lost 5 bases to trimming and J lost 13 bases, with 15 bases between them. CDR3 length: 13 amino acids. The germline gives CDR1 MGHDK, CDR2 SYGVNS.

V gene TRBV20-1 combines with J gene TRBJ2-5, with 7 bases identical to TRBD1. CDR1 is DFQATT, CDR2 SNEGSKA, per germline (reference sequence). The CDR3 has 14 amino acids. Unmatched junction bases numbered 9, after V lost 3 bases and J lost 5 bases. The CDR3 DNA sequence: TGCAGTGCTAGCAAAGGACAGGTATCGGAGACCCAGTACTTC. Translating it yields CSASKGQVSETQYF.

This chain connects TRBV28 to TRBJ1-5, with TRBD1 matching 7 bases. Germline V CDR1 and CDR2: MDHEN, SYDVKM. The CDR3 totals 12 residues. J gave up 5 bases and V 8 bases, and 3 bases lay outside the gene matches. This CDR3 reads CASGDSYQPQHF. The CDR3, as DNA: TGTGCCAGCGGGGACAGCTATCAGCCCCAGCATTTT.

This chain joins TRBV10-1 and TRBJ2-7; 10 bases align to TRBD1. Germline values: CDR1 WNHNN, CDR2 SYGVQD (reference sequence). V dropped 4 bases and J dropped 1; count of bases not matched to a gene: 10. The CDR3 is 17 residues long. The CDR3 DNA follows: TGCGCCAGCAGTGCACCGGGACAGGGGAACTTTTCCTACGAGCAGTACTTC. Translating gives CASSAPGQGNFSYEQYF.

A note on this clonotype: A read error is possible here, since a much larger clone lies one base away. V gene TRBV7-2 combines with J gene TRBJ1-2; 7 bases map to TRBD1. Per germline, CDR1 SGHTA and CDR2 FQGNSA. The CDR3 consists of 13 residues. Germline trimming cut 8 bases from V and 8 bases from J; bases unmatched to any gene: 11. The CDR3 region has the DNA TGTGCCAGCGGCCTACAGGTGACAGGGGGCTACACCTTC. As protein: CASGLQVTGGYTF. Together with reference TRBV7-2 and TRBJ1-2, the CDR3 gives the full variable domain: GAGVSQSPSNKVTEKGKDVELRCDPISGHTALYWYRQSLGQGLEFLIYFQGNSAPDKSGLPSDRFSAERTGGSVSTLTIQRTQQEDSAVYLCASGLQVTGGYTFGSGTRLTVV.

This chain joins TRBV5-1 and TRBJ2-7, with TRBD2 matching 13 bases. J lost 3 bases, V lost 7 bases, and 7 bases had no gene match. Germline loops: CDR1 SGHRS, CDR2 YFSETQ. The CDR3 extends over 15 amino acids. DNA for the CDR3: TGCGCCAGCTGCATGGGGACTAGCGGGGTCTACGAGCAGTACTTC. This encodes CASCMGTSGVYEQYF.

Of note for this clonotype: A clone one base away is much larger, so this may be a read error. V is TRBV19 and J is TRBJ1-2; no clear D gene. CDR3 length: 13 amino acids. CDR1 and CDR2 (germline): LNHDA, SQIVND (reference sequence). V shed 3 bases and J shed 3 bases, with 8 bases lying between them. The CDR3, as DNA: TGTGCCAGTAGTATTAAACGGGACTATGGCTACACCTTC. It yields the protein CASSIKRDYGYTF. Using reference TRBV19 and TRBJ1-2 for the parts outside the CDR3, the full variable domain is DGGITQSPKYLFRKEGQNVTLSCEQNLNHDAMYWYRQDPGQGLRLIYYSQIVNDFQKGDIAEGYSVSREKKESFPLTVTSAQKNPTAFYLCASSIKRDYGYTFGSGTRLTVV.

This chain joins TRBV7-3 and TRBJ1-3, with TRBD1 matching over 9 bases. J lost 0 bases, V lost 1 base, and 7 bases had no gene match. The CDR3 covers 18 residues. Germline V gene sequence: CDR1 SGHTA, CDR2 FQGTGA. The CDR3: CASSLIWTGAHSGNTIYF. The CDR3 DNA follows: TGTGCCAGCAGCTTAATTTGGACAGGGGCCCACTCTGGAAACACCATATATTTT.

The table lists this clonotype with a few counts. The rearrangement uses TRBV2 and TRBJ2-2; unclear D gene. Germline CDR1 and CDR2: SNHLY and FYNNEI. The CDR3 length is 13 residues. V was trimmed by 5 bases and J by 6 bases, leaving 10 bases between them. The CDR3 is CASSLDPAGELFF. CDR3 coding DNA: TGTGCCAGCAGTTTGGACCCCGCCGGGGAGCTGTTTTTT.

The V and J genes are TRBV20-1 and TRBJ2-1, with D tentatively TRBD2 (6 bases). CDR1 is DFQATT, CDR2 SNEGSKA, per germline (reference sequence). The CDR3 spans 12 residues. The germline V and J ends were trimmed by 3 bases and 9 bases, with 12 bases remaining between them. In nucleotides, the CDR3 is TGCAGTGCTAGGGGCGGGATTGGTGAGCAGTTCTTC. Translating it yields CSARGGIGEQFF.

This clonotype was recorded many times. In DNA form, the CDR3 reads TGTGCCAGCAGCTCGGACAGGGGGCGAGTCTATGGCTACACCTTC. This codes for CASSSDRGRVYGYTF. The gene calls are TRBV7-2 and TRBJ1-2, with 11 bases fitting TRBD1. Unmatched junction bases numbered 5, after V lost 4 bases and J lost 4 bases. This CDR3 has 15 residues. Germline CDR1 and CDR2: SGHTA and FQGNSA.

This clonotype has just a few counts. The chain is built from TRBV20-1 and TRBJ1-1; no clear D. Trimming cost V 2 bases and J 1 base, with 14 bases left between them. Germline V gene lookup returns CDR1 DFQATT and CDR2 SNEGSKA (reference sequence). The length of the CDR3 is 15 residues. The CDR3 coding sequence is TGCAGTGCTAGACGACCCATCATAGAGAACACTGAAGCTTTCTTT. Translating gives CSARRPIIENTEAFF.

On this clonotype itself: This may be a read error: a much more frequent sequence differs by one nucleotide. J is TRBJ2-3 and V is TRBV19, with 7 positions matching TRBD1. The germline CDR1 and CDR2 sequences are LNHDA and SQIVND (reference sequence). V gave up 6 bases and J gave up 0 bases; unmatched junction bases: 9. This CDR3 comprises 16 residues. The DNA of the CDR3 is TGTGCCAGTAGGCCCCGAAGGGACAGCAGCACAGATACGCAGTATTTT. The encoded protein is CASRPRRDSSTDTQYF.

The gene calls are TRBV9 and TRBJ2-7; 7 nucleotides agree with TRBD1. This CDR3 is built from 14 residues. J was trimmed by 2 bases and V by 3 bases; bases with no gene match: 5. Germline loops: CDR1 SGDLS, CDR2 YYNGEE. The CDR3 DNA follows: TGTGCCAGCAGCGCCGGGACAGAAACCTACGAGCAGTACTTC. This gives the protein CASSAGTETYEQYF.

This clonotype has a count of ten or more. The J gene is TRBJ2-5, the V gene TRBV20-1; no reliable D call. CDR1 is DFQATT and CDR2 is SNEGSKA in the germline V gene (reference sequence). Trimming cost V 0 bases and J 4 bases, with 3 bases left between them. The CDR3 covers 11 residues. In DNA form, the CDR3 reads TGCAGTGCTAGAGATACAGAGACCCAGTACTTC. Translating gives CSARDTETQYF.

This clonotype was seen repeatedly, ten times or more. The rearrangement links TRBV6-1 to TRBJ1-5; the D is unclear. This CDR3 region has 12 residues. V was shortened by 6 bases and J by 2 bases, with 5 bases between the two germline ends. CDR1 MNHNS and CDR2 SASEGT come from the germline V gene. The CDR3 here is CASRRGNQPQHF. The CDR3 bases are TGTGCCAGCAGGAGGGGCAATCAGCCCCAGCATTTT.

This clonotype was recorded many times. This chain links TRBV7-8 with TRBJ1-2; D is unclear. Trimming pared 5 bases from V and 4 bases from J, leaving 11 bases between. Looked up from germline, CDR1 is SGHVS and CDR2 is FQNEAQ. CDR3 length equals 13 residues. Here the CDR3 reads CASSPEFGYGYTF. The CDR3 nucleotides are TGTGCCAGCAGCCCAGAGTTCGGCTATGGCTACACCTTC.

The chain is built from TRBV15 and TRBJ1-2; the D gene is possibly TRBD1 (5 bases). The ends were cut back, 4 bases at V and 2 bases at J, with 14 bases in the middle. This CDR3 is built from 15 residues. Looked up from germline, CDR1 is LNHNV and CDR2 is YYDKDF (reference sequence). Here the CDR3 reads CATSTPGRQNYGYTF. The CDR3 DNA sequence: TGTGCCACCAGCACCCCGGGGCGGCAGAACTATGGCTACACCTTC.